Below are 14 T cell receptor beta chains sequenced from a single sample in a study of T cell responses to AZD1222 COVID-19 vaccine (dated by TCRdb to the early 2020s). The method behind the library was the immunoSEQ multiplex PCR assay. Here the immuneACCESS table is served through TCRdb, limited to in-frame sequences with V and J called. Missing clones are a known gap in these copies; in checked studies unresolved V genes cover under half, and the rest lacks a known reason. This sample lists roughly 120,000 clones; roughly 90% were detected once. The top ten constitute 4.4% of the sample. Taken with the paper, the label for time point translates to: baseline before first vaccination. Sequencing was performed on peripheral blood, taken on day 0 of AZD1222 vaccination. These receptors were obtained from an adult in good health.

In this sample, this clone turned up once. This chain links TRBV15 with TRBJ1-4; D perhaps matches TRBD1 (6 bases). Trimming stripped 0 bases from V and 7 bases from J, with 12 bases between. Germline V gene lookup returns CDR1 LNHNV and CDR2 YYDKDF (reference sequence). This CDR3 is 15 amino acids long. In nucleotides, the CDR3 is TGTGCCACCAGCAGAGATCCAGGCAGGGGTGAAAAACTGTTTTTT. This translates into CATSRDPGRGEKLFF.

Only one count was recorded for this clone. The chain uses TRBV11-2 and TRBJ1-4, with D hard to call. CDR1 SGHAT and CDR2 FQNNGV come from the germline V gene. CDR3 length: 13 residues. Trimming removed 7 bases at V and 7 bases at J, with 13 bases between. The CDR3 region is CASTPRLGEKLFF. The DNA of the CDR3 is TGTGCCAGCACCCCTAGACTAGGTGAAAAACTGTTTTTT.

V is TRBV5-1 and J is TRBJ2-2; D gene ambiguous. CDR3 length: 14 amino acids. The germline gives CDR1 SGHRS, CDR2 YFSETQ. V was shortened by 0 bases and J by 6 bases, with 9 bases between the two germline ends. The CDR3 protein is CASSLGVPSGELFF. CDR3 in DNA: TGCGCCAGCAGCTTGGGGGTCCCCTCCGGGGAGCTGTTTTTT.

The sample holds one count of this clone. The V call is TRBV11-2, the J call TRBJ1-1; D unclear. The CDR3 is 13 amino acids. Between the trimmed V and J ends, which lost 3 bases and 6 bases, there was a span of 11 bases. Germline CDR1 is SGHAT and CDR2 is FQNNGV. This chain's CDR3 is CASSFQAPAEAFF. CDR3 DNA sequence: TGTGCCAGCAGCTTTCAGGCGCCGGCTGAAGCTTTCTTT.

This chain connects TRBV5-1 to TRBJ1-2; a weak D match, TRBD1 (6 bases). The V gene lost 5 bases and the J gene lost 5 bases, with 10 bases spanning the gap. This CDR3 contains 12 residues. Germline values: CDR1 SGHRS, CDR2 YFSETQ. The CDR3 nucleotides read TGCGCCAGCAGTCGGGGGGCGTATGGCTACACCTTC. Its protein is CASSRGAYGYTF.

The chain carries TRBV11-3 and TRBJ1-2; D ambiguous. Germline V gives CDR1 SGHNT, CDR2 YENEEA. Trimming removed 5 bases at V and 4 bases at J, with 11 bases between. This CDR3 has 13 residues. The CDR3 loop reads CASSETPSYGYTF. The CDR3 coding sequence is TGTGCCAGCAGCGAGACACCTAGCTATGGCTACACCTTC.

The chain carries TRBV7-6 and TRBJ2-1; D gene ambiguous. This CDR3 contains 17 residues. Germline CDR1 is SGHVS and CDR2 is FNYEAQ. V shed 0 bases and J shed 0 bases, with 12 bases lying between them. The CDR3 region has the DNA TGTGCCAGCAGCTTAGCGTCCCAGCCGAGCTCCTACAATGAGCAGTTCTTC. Translated: CASSLASQPSSYNEQFF.

The chain is built from TRBV7-2 and TRBJ1-2, with D perhaps matching TRBD1 (6 bases). The germline V gene encodes CDR1 SGHTA and CDR2 FQGNSA. The CDR3 runs 16 residues. Trimming pared 5 bases from V and 5 bases from J, leaving 21 bases between. The CDR3 region has the DNA TGTGCCAGCAGCCTGGACCCGGGGGCGGGAGGATATGGCTACACCTTC. Translated: CASSLDPGAGGYGYTF.

In nucleotides, the CDR3 is TGTGCCAGTAGTATAAACGACAGGCGGACCCCTGGAAACACCATATATTTT. Protein sequence: CASSINDRRTPGNTIYF. This rearrangement joins TRBV19 to TRBJ1-3; D might be TRBD1 (6 bases). CDR1 is LNHDA and CDR2 is SQIVND in the germline V gene (reference sequence). CDR3 length equals 17 residues. V lost 2 bases and J 2 bases, leaving 16 bases between the germline ends.

The chain is built from TRBV5-5 and TRBJ1-1; TRBD1 might be the D (5 bases). Deletions cut 0 bases from V and 0 bases from J, with 18 bases between. Germline V gene sequence: CDR1 SGHKS, CDR2 YYEKEE (reference sequence). The CDR3 loop spans 18 amino acids. The CDR3 spells CASSLDVGEFLMNTEAFF. The CDR3 DNA sequence: TGTGCCAGCAGCTTGGATGTAGGGGAATTCCTTATGAACACTGAAGCTTTCTTT.

The chain joins TRBV27 to TRBJ1-6, with no clear D. This CDR3 contains 14 residues. Germline V CDR1 and CDR2: MNHEY, SMNVEV (reference sequence). Deletions cut 2 bases from V and 7 bases from J, with 9 bases between. The CDR3 DNA sequence: TGTGCCAGCAGTTTAAGGCAACCCAATTCACCCCTCCACTTT. The encoded protein is CASSLRQPNSPLHF.

V and J are TRBV12-3 or TRBV12-4 and TRBJ1-1, with D perhaps TRBD1 (5 bases). The V and J ends lost 5 bases and 10 bases respectively, with 14 bases between them. This CDR3 comprises 12 residues. The CDR3 spells CASSTGTLRAFF. As DNA, the CDR3 is TGTGCCAGCAGTACCGGGACCCTAAGAGCTTTCTTT.

The V and J genes are TRBV28 and TRBJ1-6, with TRBD1 matching 9 bases. The length of the CDR3 is 11 residues. The germline gives CDR1 MDHEN, CDR2 SYDVKM. J lost 15 bases, V lost 8 bases, and 5 bases had no gene match. The CDR3 DNA reads as TGTGCCAGCGGGGGACAGGGTAGCCTCCACTTT. It translates to CASGGQGSLHF.

V gene TRBV24-1 combines with J gene TRBJ2-5; 8 bases are a match to TRBD2. Unmatched junction bases numbered 1, after V lost 5 bases and J lost 0 bases. From germline, CDR1 is KGHDR and CDR2 SFDVKD. The CDR3 contains 14 residues. DNA for the CDR3: TGTGCCACCAGTGTCGGGGGGGACCAAGAGACCCAGTACTTC. As protein: CATSVGGDQETQYF.